These 2 T cell receptor beta chains came from one sample sequenced in a study of blood T cell repertoires in COVID-19. Sequencing used immunoSEQ multiplex PCR; TCRdb keeps in-frame clones, though not all of them. Of tens of thousands of clones in the sample, around 84% were seen once. Sequenced input: peripheral blood. The receptor source for this set is an older man with acute or convalescent COVID-19.

The chain uses TRBV19 and TRBJ2-1; 10 bases map to TRBD2. V shed 5 bases and J 11 bases; nucleotides not matched to a gene: 9. The germline gives CDR1 LNHDA, CDR2 SQIVND (reference sequence). The CDR3 sequence is 14 residues long. This CDR3 reads CASSAGLAEAKQFF. In DNA, the CDR3 is TGTGCCAGTAGTGCCGGACTAGCGGAAGCAAAGCAGTTCTTC.

V usage is TRBV27 and J usage is TRBJ2-3, with 10 bases lining up with TRBD2. Germline CDR1 is MNHEY and CDR2 is SMNVEV (reference sequence). J gave up 4 bases and V 1 base, and 8 bases lay outside the gene matches. CDR3 size: 17 residues. The CDR3 DNA follows: TGTGCCAGCAGTTTATACGTGGCTAGCGGGAGCTCAGATACGCAGTATTTT. Amino acid sequence: CASSLYVASGSSDTQYF.